The 7 T cell receptor beta chains given below trace back to one sample, sequenced in a study of cytomegalovirus exposure and HLA in healthy donors. PCR employed 60 Vbeta and 13 Jbeta primers. Using immunoSEQ multiplex PCR, the repertoire was profiled, and TCRdb retains in-frame clones only, with some absent. This listing includes some 110,000 clones. Sample: PBMCs. Receptors were obtained from a young man in good health and CMV-seronegative.

The rearrangement links TRBV6-1 to TRBJ1-5; no firm D call. Per germline, CDR1 MNHNS and CDR2 SASEGT. The CDR3 runs 15 residues. V lost 4 bases and J lost 0, with 10 bases in between. CDR3 sequence: CASSGQFVSNQPQHF. The CDR3 coding sequence is TGTGCCAGCAGTGGCCAGTTCGTTAGCAATCAGCCCCAGCATTTT.

The chain employs TRBV6-5 and TRBJ1-1; no clear D gene. CDR3 size: 14 residues. CDR1 MNHEY and CDR2 SVGAGI come from the germline V gene. With 2 bases removed from V and 4 bases from J, the gap between germline ends came to 11 bases. In nucleotides, the CDR3 is TGTGCCAGCAGTTACGGTTTGGGGAGCACTGAAGCTTTCTTT. This gives the protein CASSYGLGSTEAFF.

This chain joins TRBV29-1 and TRBJ2-3; D may be TRBD2 (5 bases). CDR1 is SQVTM and CDR2 is ANQGSEA in the germline V gene. CDR3 size: 13 residues. V lost 4 bases, J lost 4 bases, and 12 bases lay in between. The CDR3 here is CSVGSGSADTQYF. DNA for the CDR3: TGCAGCGTTGGGTCTGGGAGTGCAGATACGCAGTATTTT.

The chain is built from TRBV5-1 and TRBJ2-3, with a weak D call TRBD1 (6 bases). CDR1 and CDR2 (germline): SGHRS, YFSETQ. The CDR3 loop spans 18 amino acids. With 0 bases removed from V and 3 bases from J, the gap between germline ends came to 20 bases. The CDR3 spells CASSLAKTGRGGTDTQYF. CDR3 sequence (DNA): TGCGCCAGCAGCTTGGCCAAAACAGGGAGAGGGGGTACAGATACGCAGTATTTT.

V and J are TRBV7-6 and TRBJ1-2; the D gene is possibly TRBD1 (5 bases). The germline gives CDR1 SGHVS, CDR2 FNYEAQ. The V end was cut by 3 bases, the J end by 7 bases, with 18 bases between. This CDR3 has 15 residues. Written as DNA, the CDR3 is TGTGCCAGCAGCTTCTCCCCAGGGATTGATGCTGGCTACACCTTC. It specifies CASSFSPGIDAGYTF.

The V and J genes are TRBV7-2 and TRBJ2-5, with a weak D call TRBD2 (6 bases). The V gene lost 6 bases and the J gene lost 5 bases, with 10 bases spanning the gap. There are 12 residues in the CDR3. In germline, CDR1 is SGHTA, CDR2 FQGNSA. CDR3 protein: CASSRREETQYF. DNA of the CDR3: TGTGCCAGCAGTCGACGGGAGGAGACCCAGTACTTC.

The chain carries TRBV4-1 and TRBJ1-1; a weak D match, TRBD1 (5 bases). CDR1 and CDR2 from the germline V gene are MGHRA and YSYEKL. The CDR3 sequence is 16 residues long. Deletions cut 4 bases from V and 1 base from J, with 16 bases between. The CDR3 sequence is CASSRGEGVTNTEAFF. In nucleotides, the CDR3 is TGCGCCAGCAGCCGGGGGGAAGGGGTGACGAACACTGAAGCTTTCTTT.